This T cell receptor (beta chain) was observed in a study of T cell responses to AZD1222 COVID-19 vaccine. This table comes from immunoSEQ multiplex PCR, and its TCRdb copy is limited to in-frame clones, with some not included. The sample carries more than 150,000 clones, around 94% recorded once. The sequence was collected from an adult who received the AZD1222 COVID-19 vaccine. Sequencing was performed on peripheral blood, taken 28 days after the second AZD1222 dose.

CDR3 sequence: CASSYPQGYTEAFF. The CDR3 DNA reads TGTGCCAGCAGTTACCCTCAGGGGTACACTGAAGCTTTCTTT. This chain joins TRBV6-2 or TRBV6-3 and TRBJ1-1, with D possibly TRBD1 on 6 matching bases. CDR1 MNHEY and CDR2 SVGEGT come from the germline V gene. Trimming removed 2 bases at V and 3 bases at J, with 10 bases between. The length of the CDR3 is 14 residues.